The 30 T cell receptor beta chains given below trace back to one sample, sequenced in a study of blood T cell repertoires in COVID-19 (dated by TCRdb to between 2020 and 2021). Library construction relied on the immunoSEQ multiplex PCR assay. TCRdb carries this immuneACCESS record with in-frame sequences only. Its versions omit some clonotypes, under half of them owing to an unresolved V gene in the studies checked, with the rest unexplained. The sample table holds nearly 350,000 clones, of which 88% were seen once. Of the sample, about 7% is held by the ten largest clones. Sequencing was carried out using peripheral blood. These receptors were taken from a woman aged 70-85 years with COVID-19, enrolled during active disease.

The rearrangement links TRBV15 to TRBJ1-5; D perhaps matches TRBD1 (6 bases). V was trimmed by 0 bases and J by 1 base, leaving 10 bases between them. CDR1 is LNHNV and CDR2 is YYDKDF in the germline V gene (reference sequence). The length of the CDR3 is 16 residues. In nucleotides, the CDR3 is TGTGCCACCAGCAGAGATGAGGACAGAAGCAATCAGCCCCAGCATTTT. Translation gives CATSRDEDRSNQPQHF. Full variable domain (outside the CDR3, taken from reference TRBV15 and TRBJ1-5): DAMVIQNPRYQVTQFGKPVTLSCSQTLNHNVMYWYQQKSSQAPKLLFHYYDKDFNNEADTPDNFQSRRPNTSFCFLDIRSPGLGDTAMYLCATSRDEDRSNQPQHFGDGTRLSIL.

The chain couples TRBV11-2 to TRBJ2-7; maybe TRBD1 (5 bases). The length of the CDR3 is 13 residues. The V and J ends lost 5 bases and 2 bases respectively, with 10 bases between them. Germline V gives CDR1 SGHAT, CDR2 FQNNGV. The CDR3 here is CASSRTQAYEQYF. CDR3 DNA: TGTGCCAGCAGCCGAACACAGGCCTACGAGCAGTACTTC.

This chain joins TRBV7-8 and TRBJ2-7; D is unresolved. CDR1 is SGHVS, CDR2 FQNEAQ, per germline. The CDR3 is 12 amino acids. V shed 5 bases and J shed 5 bases, with 10 bases lying between them. The CDR3 reads CASSPSTNEQYF. DNA for the CDR3: TGTGCCAGCAGCCCGAGTACCAACGAGCAGTACTTC.

This chain links TRBV9 with TRBJ1-3; D unresolved. V dropped 0 bases and J dropped 6 bases, with 16 bases sitting between them. Germline CDR1 SGDLS, CDR2 YYNGEE. The CDR3 has 16 amino acids. CDR3 residues: CASSVELQEELNTIYF. DNA for the CDR3: TGTGCCAGCAGCGTAGAACTGCAGGAAGAATTAAACACCATATATTTT.

This clone was seen more than once but under ten times. The chain recombines TRBV5-1 with TRBJ1-5; 10 bases map to TRBD1. The CDR3 covers 15 residues. V was clipped by 4 bases and J by 6 bases; unmatched bases: 7. CDR1 is SGHRS, CDR2 YFSETQ, per germline. The CDR3 DNA reads as TGCGCCAGCAGCCCGACAGGGGGCGATGGTCAGCCCCAGCATTTT. This sequence encodes CASSPTGGDGQPQHF.

The V gene is TRBV28, the J gene TRBJ1-1, with D unclear. V dropped 5 bases and J dropped 5 bases, with 18 bases sitting between them. The CDR3 extends over 15 amino acids. The germline V gene has CDR1 MDHEN and CDR2 SYDVKM. The CDR3 DNA is TGTGCCAGCAGTCTCGCCCCGAGGGTCGGGACTGAAGCTTTCTTT. It is translated as CASSLAPRVGTEAFF.

The chain joins TRBV10-3 to TRBJ2-3; D might be TRBD2 (6 bases). CDR3 length equals 12 residues. Germline lookup yields CDR1 ENHRY and CDR2 SYGVKD. Trimming took 6 bases from V and 6 from J, leaving 10 bases between them. The CDR3 here is CAIRGSGDTQYF. In nucleotides, the CDR3 is TGTGCCATCAGGGGGAGCGGGGATACGCAGTATTTT.

The table lists this clone with a count of one. V gene TRBV24-1 combines with J gene TRBJ2-7; 10 positions agree with TRBD2. The V segment lost 4 bases and the J segment 2 bases; nucleotides outside the gene matches: 1. The CDR3 covers 14 residues. Looked up from germline, CDR1 is KGHDR and CDR2 is SFDVKD. The CDR3 DNA follows: TGTGCCACCAGTGAGAGCGGGGGGGCCTACGAGCAGTACTTC. Translation: CATSESGGAYEQYF.

This clone has just one count. The chain is built from TRBV2 and TRBJ2-7, with 10 nucleotides matching TRBD1. The CDR3 sequence is 13 residues long. The junction had 3 bases not matched to a gene; V was cut back by 9 bases and J by 1 base. Looked up from germline, CDR1 is SNHLY and CDR2 is FYNNEI. The CDR3 protein is CARRQGASYEQYF. DNA of the CDR3: TGTGCCAGACGACAGGGGGCTTCCTACGAGCAGTACTTC.

The chain combines TRBV3-1 (or the pseudogene TRBV3-2) with TRBJ2-5; TRBD1 is a possible D gene (5 bases). Between the trimmed V and J ends, which lost 4 bases and 2 bases, there was a span of 11 bases. Looked up from germline, CDR1 is LGHDT and CDR2 is YNNKEL (reference sequence). This CDR3 has 14 amino acids. The CDR3 reads CASSPQGRQETQYF. CDR3 nucleotides: TGTGCCAGCAGCCCGCAGGGTCGTCAAGAGACCCAGTACTTC.

This chain uses TRBV12-5 with TRBJ1-4; 8 nucleotides match TRBD1. This CDR3 has 15 amino acids. Germline V gene data show CDR1 as LGHNT and CDR2 as FRNRAP. V gave up 6 bases and J gave up 8 bases; unmatched junction bases: 11. CDR3 DNA: TGTGCTAGTGGCCGGGTCGGGACAGGACGGGAAAAACTGTTTTTT. This translates into CASGRVGTGREKLFF.

The gene calls are TRBV30 and TRBJ2-3, with 8 bases aligning to TRBD2. This CDR3 comprises 14 residues. The germline V gene encodes CDR1 GTSNPN and CDR2 SVGIG (reference sequence). With 2 bases clipped from V and 0 bases from J, the junction kept 1 base outside the gene matches. This CDR3 is CAWSLAGSTDTQYF. CDR3 DNA sequence: TGTGCCTGGAGTTTAGCGGGGAGCACAGATACGCAGTATTTT.

This clone was recorded once. The V call is TRBV28, the J call TRBJ1-2; 9 bases are shared with TRBD1. V dropped 5 bases and J dropped 4; count of bases not matched to a gene: 5. Germline V gene sequence: CDR1 MDHEN, CDR2 SYDVKM. The CDR3 extends over 14 amino acids. The CDR3 DNA follows: TGTGCCAGCAGTGTCGGACAGGGGTTCTATGGCTACACCTTC. It specifies CASSVGQGFYGYTF.

This clone came up a few times. CDR3 region: CASSSQGDYGYTF. The CDR3 DNA follows: TGTGCCAGCAGCTCACAGGGGGACTATGGCTACACCTTC. This chain joins TRBV11-2 and TRBJ1-2; 8 nucleotides match TRBD1. The V segment lost 4 bases and the J segment 3 bases; nucleotides outside the gene matches: 1. CDR1 SGHAT and CDR2 FQNNGV come from the germline V gene. The CDR3 spans 13 residues.

This clone showed up just once. The rearrangement links TRBV5-1 to TRBJ2-2, with TRBD1 matching over 7 bases. The CDR3 is 15 amino acids. V lost 3 bases, J lost 1 base, and 3 bases stayed unmatched. The germline V gene encodes CDR1 SGHRS and CDR2 YFSETQ. Here the CDR3 DNA reads TGCGCCAGCAGCTGGACAGGCGGGAACACCGGGGAGCTGTTTTTT. Its protein product is CASSWTGGNTGELFF.

This rearrangement joins TRBV7-3 to TRBJ2-3, with D perhaps matching TRBD2 (6 bases). Looked up from germline, CDR1 is SGHTA and CDR2 is FQGTGA. Trimming took 4 bases from V and 2 from J, leaving 7 bases between them. This CDR3 region has 13 residues. The CDR3 DNA sequence: TGTGCCAGCAGCTGGGGACTCACAGATACGCAGTATTTT. Translation: CASSWGLTDTQYF.

The rearrangement uses TRBV9 and TRBJ2-3; TRBD2 agrees at 14 bases. CDR1 and CDR2 from the germline V gene are SGDLS and YYNGEE. J gave up 3 bases and V 6 bases, and 9 bases lay outside the gene matches. CDR3 size: 17 residues. The DNA for the CDR3 is TGTGCCAGCACGGGGACTAGCGGGGGCTCGGGGACAGATACGCAGTATTTT. Its translation is CASTGTSGGSGTDTQYF.

The CDR3 DNA follows: TGCGCCAGCAGCCCCGGGACATCCTCGGGGGAGCAGTACTTC. It encodes CASSPGTSSGEQYF. The chain is built from TRBV5-1 and TRBJ2-7, with D possibly TRBD1 on 6 matching bases. CDR1 and CDR2 from the germline V gene are SGHRS and YFSETQ. This CDR3 spans 14 amino acids. Trimming pared 4 bases from V and 7 bases from J, leaving 18 bases between.

The V gene is TRBV7-2, the J gene TRBJ2-3; 11 positions agree with TRBD2. There are 15 residues in the CDR3. Germline V gives CDR1 SGHTA, CDR2 FQGNSA. Trimming removed 6 bases from V and 2 bases from J; junction bases left unmatched: 4. This chain's CDR3 is CASSFSGGDTDTQYF. CDR3 DNA: TGTGCCAGCAGTTTTAGCGGGGGGGACACAGATACGCAGTATTTT.

This clone has more than one count but fewer than ten. The chain is built from TRBV7-2 and TRBJ2-3; 9 bases agree with TRBD1. This CDR3 is built from 14 residues. After removal of 10 bases from V and 2 bases from J, the junction contained 7 bases not matched to a gene. In germline, CDR1 is SGHTA, CDR2 FQGNSA. CDR3 residues: CATRQGGTTDTQYF. The CDR3 bases are TGTGCCACCCGACAGGGGGGTACCACAGATACGCAGTATTTT.

This clone was counted once. Other DNA sequences from this sample encode an identical CDR3 as well. This chain links TRBV6-6 with TRBJ2-7, with no clear D. The CDR3 length is 11 residues. Trimming pared 6 bases from V and 0 bases from J, leaving 3 bases between. CDR1 and CDR2 (germline): MNHNY, SVGAGI (reference sequence). The CDR3: CASSFSYEQYF. The CDR3 DNA is TGTGCCAGCAGCTTCTCCTACGAGCAGTACTTC.

V usage is TRBV4-2 and J usage is TRBJ1-2; 7 nucleotides agree with TRBD1. Germline CDR1 reads LGHNA; CDR2 reads YNFKEQ. The CDR3 has 18 amino acids. The trim removed 0 bases at V and 0 bases at J, leaving 10 bases unmatched. The CDR3: CASSQDLGRGATNYGYTF. The CDR3 bases are TGTGCCAGCAGCCAAGATCTGGGCAGGGGGGCCACTAACTATGGCTACACCTTC.

This chain joins TRBV2 and TRBJ2-1; the match to TRBD2 covers 8 bases. This CDR3 comprises 19 residues. The ends lost 3 bases at V and 0 bases at J; junction bases unmatched: 13. Per germline, CDR1 SNHLY and CDR2 FYNNEI. CDR3 sequence reads: CASSDSSGAEFSSYNEQFF. The CDR3 coding sequence is TGTGCCAGCAGTGACAGTAGCGGGGCAGAATTCTCCTCCTACAATGAGCAGTTCTTC.

In the case of this clone: This same CDR3 is encoded by further DNA sequences in the sample. The chain couples TRBV4-1 to TRBJ1-5, with D possibly being TRBD1 (5 bases). Germline V gives CDR1 MGHRA, CDR2 YSYEKL. The CDR3 consists of 13 residues. V was clipped by 0 bases and J by 7 bases, with 7 bases between them. The CDR3 DNA reads TGCGCCAGCAGCCAAGACGGGGGACAGCCCCAGCATTTT. Residues: CASSQDGGQPQHF.

The chain joins TRBV6-2 or TRBV6-3 to TRBJ1-6; 7 nucleotides line up with TRBD1. Looked up from germline, CDR1 is MNHEY and CDR2 is SVGEGT. The junction had 7 bases not matched to a gene; V was cut back by 5 bases and J by 3 bases. The CDR3 totals 16 residues. CDR3 sequence: CASSPGQGVYNSPLHF. Here the CDR3 DNA reads TGTGCCAGCAGTCCGGGTCAGGGGGTCTATAATTCACCCCTCCACTTT.

Concerning this clone itself: Other nucleotide sequences in the sample specify the same CDR3. The chain recombines TRBV5-1 with TRBJ1-1, with D perhaps TRBD1 (5 bases). CDR1 is SGHRS, CDR2 YFSETQ, per germline. V dropped 0 bases and J dropped 1 base, with 7 bases sitting between them. The CDR3 runs 14 residues. The CDR3 nucleotides are TGCGCCAGCAGCTTGGGTGACAGGAACACTGAAGCTTTCTTT. This encodes CASSLGDRNTEAFF.

V gene TRBV4-1 combines with J gene TRBJ1-2; unclear D gene. Trimming removed 0 bases at V and 0 bases at J, with 11 bases between. This CDR3 contains 16 residues. CDR1 is MGHRA, CDR2 YSYEKL, per germline. CDR3 sequence reads: CASSQDVQSANYGYTF. Here the CDR3 DNA reads TGCGCCAGCAGCCAAGACGTGCAGTCAGCTAACTATGGCTACACCTTC.

This clone appeared once. This chain uses TRBV27 with TRBJ1-2; a possible D gene is TRBD1 (5 bases). Per germline, CDR1 MNHEY and CDR2 SMNVEV (reference sequence). The length of the CDR3 is 15 residues. Trimming removed 5 bases at V and 3 bases at J, with 16 bases between. CDR3: CASSMRGGSDYGYTF. The CDR3 DNA sequence: TGTGCCAGCAGTATGCGGGGGGGAAGTGACTATGGCTACACCTTC.

The chain employs TRBV4-1 and TRBJ1-2; TRBD1 matches 8 bases. Germline CDR1 MGHRA, CDR2 YSYEKL. The CDR3 is 15 residues long. V trimming: 3 bases; J trimming: 4 bases; junction bases outside the gene matches: 7. The CDR3 region is CASSHADRAGYGYTF. The CDR3 coding sequence is TGCGCCAGCAGCCACGCGGACAGGGCGGGCTATGGCTACACCTTC.

V gene TRBV27 combines with J gene TRBJ1-1; weak D call: TRBD1 (6 bases). The CDR3 is 14 residues long. Germline-derived CDR1 and CDR2 are MNHEY and SMNVEV (reference sequence). The germline V and J ends were trimmed by 9 bases and 7 bases, with 21 bases remaining between them. The CDR3 spells CASFPTGTGGEAFF. CDR3 in DNA: TGTGCCAGTTTCCCGACAGGAACGGGAGGTGAAGCTTTCTTT.